The rows below give T cell receptor beta chains drawn from one sample of a study of regulatory T cells in long-lasting Graves disease. TCRdb re-analysed the multiplex PCR reads in MiXCR, keeping a single row per CDR3 protein. In the table there are around 460,000 distinct CDR3 sequences, roughly 22% of which are singletons. Sample: peripheral blood mononuclear cells (PBMCs), taken when the disease was refractory, from a patient treated with antithyroid drugs. These receptors came from a female donor with Graves disease. CDR3s include the opening cysteine and the closing phenylalanine or tryptophan. D genes are given only for firm matches. Clone size is shown for a subset of rows, as once, few, many or a class of expanded clone.

cdr3_nt cdr3_aa d_call j_call v_call clone_size
TGCGCCAGCAGCCAACAGGGTTTGAGCAATCAGCCCCAGCATTTT CASSQQGLSNQPQHF - TRBJ1-5 TRBV4-1 -
TGCGCCACCCGGGAGGAGGCGGGGTCAGAGAATTCACCCCTCCACTTT CATREEAGSENSPLHF - TRBJ1-6 TRBV4-1 few
TGTGCCAGCAGATCGGGACAGGGGGCGCGAGGGAGCAATCAGCCCCAGCATTTT CASRSGQGARGSNQPQHF TRBD1 TRBJ1-5 TRBV6-1 few
TGTGCCAGCAGTACTCGACGGTCACCCGGGGTCGAGCAGTACTTC CASSTRRSPGVEQYF - TRBJ2-7 TRBV27 few
TGTGCCAGCAGTTCGTCACAGGGACAACCCATATATTTT CASSSSQGQPIYF - TRBJ1-3 TRBV12-3/TRBV12-4 many
TGTGCCAGCAGTTCCCCCAGAGGGACAGGGCCTCCTAATTATGGCTACACCTTC CASSSPRGTGPPNYGYTF TRBD1 TRBJ1-2 TRBV28 -
TGTGCCAGTAGTGAACAGGGCCTTGATAGCAATCAGCCCCAGCATTTT CASSEQGLDSNQPQHF - TRBJ1-5 TRBV19 many
TGTGCCAGCAGCCCAACTAGCGGGGGACCTAACTACGAGCAGTACTTC CASSPTSGGPNYEQYF TRBD2 TRBJ2-7 TRBV7-3 few
TGTGCCTGGAGCCGGGGTCCAGGGACAGCTAAAGCTTTCTTT CAWSRGPGTAKAFF TRBD1 TRBJ1-1 TRBV30 few
TGTGCCACCAGCAGAGGGGCAGGGACAATGAACACTGAAGCTTTCTTT CATSRGAGTMNTEAFF - TRBJ1-1 TRBV15 many
TGTGCCAGCAGCTTGTTTATTGGGACAGATAAGTTCTTC CASSLFIGTDKFF TRBD1 TRBJ2-1 TRBV5-4 -
TGCAGTGCTAGAGGGATAGGGCCAATACGCGAGCAGTACTTC CSARGIGPIREQYF - TRBJ2-7 TRBV20-1 -
TGTGCCAGCAGCCGACGGGGAGGGAACACTGAAGCTTTCTTT CASSRRGGNTEAFF - TRBJ1-1 TRBV6-1 -
TGTGCCATCGGACGGGACTCCTACGAGCAGTACTTC CAIGRDSYEQYF - TRBJ2-7 TRBV15 many
TGTGCCAGCAGCCAAGACGGGACTCGGGAGACCCAGTACTTC CASSQDGTRETQYF - TRBJ2-5 TRBV3-1 -
TGTGCCACCAGTGATTTAGCAGGGACGAACACCGGGGAGCTGTTTTTT CATSDLAGTNTGELFF - TRBJ2-2 TRBV24-1 -
TGTGCCAGCAGCTTAAGATTCCCAGGGTACCAGGGCAATCAGCCCCAGCATTTT CASSLRFPGYQGNQPQHF - TRBJ1-5 TRBV7-2 few
TGTGCCAGCAGTTACCGGGACTCTGGAAACACCATATATTTT CASSYRDSGNTIYF - TRBJ1-3 TRBV6-5 -
TGTGCCAGCGACTCCATGGGCCTAGATGGCGAGACCCAGTACTTC CASDSMGLDGETQYF - TRBJ2-5 TRBV7-9 -
TGTGCTAGTGGTTTGGTCAGACAGGGAAACGCTGAAGCTTTCTTT CASGLVRQGNAEAFF TRBD1 TRBJ1-1 TRBV12-5 many
TGTGCCAGCAGTTTGAGACTAGCGGGGGTCGTTCGAACCCAGTACTTC CASSLRLAGVVRTQYF TRBD2 TRBJ2-5 TRBV28 many
TGTGCCAGCTCACCCCAGGACAGAGGAGCTTTCTTT CASSPQDRGAFF - TRBJ1-1 TRBV18 few
TGCAGCGGCGCCTCCGTGACGAACACTGAAGCTTTCTTT CSGASVTNTEAFF - TRBJ1-1 TRBV29-1 few
TGCGCCAGCAGCCAAGATTTTGGGACCCGAGCCGCCGGGGAGCTGTTTTTT CASSQDFGTRAAGELFF - TRBJ2-2 TRBV4-1 once
TGTGCCAGCAACCCCCGTCAGTCGGGAGACAAAAACATTCAGTACTTC CASNPRQSGDKNIQYF - TRBJ2-4 TRBV2 many
TGCAGTGCTACCGAAGGGGAAAGCAATCAGCCCCAGCATTTT CSATEGESNQPQHF - TRBJ1-5 TRBV20-1 many
TGTGCCAGTAGCGAACAGGGGATAGGGGTCTACGAGCAGTACTTC CASSEQGIGVYEQYF TRBD1 TRBJ2-7 TRBV19 few
TGTGCCAGCAGCTTAACGCTGGGTTCCAGTGGCTACACCTTC CASSLTLGSSGYTF - TRBJ1-2 TRBV7-3 many